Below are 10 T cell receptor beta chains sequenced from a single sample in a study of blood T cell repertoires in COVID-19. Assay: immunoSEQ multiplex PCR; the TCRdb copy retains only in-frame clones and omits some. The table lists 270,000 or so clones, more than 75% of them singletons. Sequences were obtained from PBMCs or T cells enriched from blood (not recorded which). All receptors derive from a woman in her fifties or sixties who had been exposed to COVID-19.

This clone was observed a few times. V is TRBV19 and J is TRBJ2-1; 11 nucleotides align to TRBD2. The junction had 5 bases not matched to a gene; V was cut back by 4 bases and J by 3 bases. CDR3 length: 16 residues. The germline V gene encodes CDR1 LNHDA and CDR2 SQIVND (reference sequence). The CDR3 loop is CASSTIAGGLYNEQFF. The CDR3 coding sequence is TGTGCCAGTAGTACCATAGCGGGGGGGCTCTACAATGAGCAGTTCTTC.

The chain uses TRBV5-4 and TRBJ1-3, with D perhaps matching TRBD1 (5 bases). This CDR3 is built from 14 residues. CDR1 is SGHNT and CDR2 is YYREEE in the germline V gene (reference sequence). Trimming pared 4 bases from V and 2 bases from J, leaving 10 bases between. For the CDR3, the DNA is TGTGCCAGCAGCCTTGCGGGGCCTGGAAACACCATATATTTT. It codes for CASSLAGPGNTIYF.

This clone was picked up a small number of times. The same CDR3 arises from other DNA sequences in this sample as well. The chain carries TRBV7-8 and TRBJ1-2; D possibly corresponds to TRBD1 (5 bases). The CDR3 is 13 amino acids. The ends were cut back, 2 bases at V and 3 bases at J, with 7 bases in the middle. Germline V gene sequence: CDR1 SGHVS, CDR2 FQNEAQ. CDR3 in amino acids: CASSLTGDYGYTF. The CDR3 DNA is TGTGCCAGCAGCTTAACGGGGGACTATGGCTACACCTTC.

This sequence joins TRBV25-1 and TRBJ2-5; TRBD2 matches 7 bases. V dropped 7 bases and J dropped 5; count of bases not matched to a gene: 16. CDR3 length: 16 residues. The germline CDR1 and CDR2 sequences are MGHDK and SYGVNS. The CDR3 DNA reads TGTGCCAGCAAATTGGGCGGAGCGGGGAAGCGGGAGACCCAGTACTTC. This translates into CASKLGGAGKRETQYF.

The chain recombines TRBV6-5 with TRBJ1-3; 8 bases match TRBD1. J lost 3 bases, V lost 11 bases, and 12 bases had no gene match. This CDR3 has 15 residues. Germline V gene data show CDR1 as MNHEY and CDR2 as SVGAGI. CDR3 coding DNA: TGTGCCGGACGACAGGGGCTCTTTAGTGGAAACACCATATATTTT. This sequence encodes CAGRQGLFSGNTIYF.

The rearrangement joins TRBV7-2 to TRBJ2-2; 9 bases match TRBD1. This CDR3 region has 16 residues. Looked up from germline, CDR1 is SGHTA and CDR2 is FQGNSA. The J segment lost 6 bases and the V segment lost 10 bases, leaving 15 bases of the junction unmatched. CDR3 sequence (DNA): TGTGCCACCTCCTCCCGGGACAGGGTATCCCCCGGGGAGCTGTTTTTT. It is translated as CATSSRDRVSPGELFF.

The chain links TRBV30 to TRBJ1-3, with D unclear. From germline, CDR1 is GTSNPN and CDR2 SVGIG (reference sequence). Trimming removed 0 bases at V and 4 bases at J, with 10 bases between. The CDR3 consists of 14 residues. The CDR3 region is CAWSVGEPGNTIYF. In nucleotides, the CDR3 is TGTGCCTGGAGTGTGGGAGAACCGGGAAACACCATATATTTT.

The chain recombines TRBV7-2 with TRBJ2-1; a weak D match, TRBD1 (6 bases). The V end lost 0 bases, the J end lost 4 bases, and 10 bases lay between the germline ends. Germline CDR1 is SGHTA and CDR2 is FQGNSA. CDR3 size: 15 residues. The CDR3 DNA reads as TGTGCCAGCAGCTTAGCGGGGGCAGCTTACAATGAGCAGTTCTTC. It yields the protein CASSLAGAAYNEQFF.

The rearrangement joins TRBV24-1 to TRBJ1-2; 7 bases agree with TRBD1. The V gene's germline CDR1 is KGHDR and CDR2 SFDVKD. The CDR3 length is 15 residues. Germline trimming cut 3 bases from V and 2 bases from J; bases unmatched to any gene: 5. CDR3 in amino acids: CATSDAGQSNYGYTF. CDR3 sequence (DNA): TGTGCCACCAGTGATGCGGGACAGAGCAACTATGGCTACACCTTC.

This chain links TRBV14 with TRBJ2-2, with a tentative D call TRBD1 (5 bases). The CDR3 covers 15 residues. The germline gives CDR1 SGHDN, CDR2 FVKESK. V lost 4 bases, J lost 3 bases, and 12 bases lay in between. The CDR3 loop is CASSPARGYTGELFF. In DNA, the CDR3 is TGTGCCAGCAGCCCAGCAAGGGGTTACACCGGGGAGCTGTTTTTT.